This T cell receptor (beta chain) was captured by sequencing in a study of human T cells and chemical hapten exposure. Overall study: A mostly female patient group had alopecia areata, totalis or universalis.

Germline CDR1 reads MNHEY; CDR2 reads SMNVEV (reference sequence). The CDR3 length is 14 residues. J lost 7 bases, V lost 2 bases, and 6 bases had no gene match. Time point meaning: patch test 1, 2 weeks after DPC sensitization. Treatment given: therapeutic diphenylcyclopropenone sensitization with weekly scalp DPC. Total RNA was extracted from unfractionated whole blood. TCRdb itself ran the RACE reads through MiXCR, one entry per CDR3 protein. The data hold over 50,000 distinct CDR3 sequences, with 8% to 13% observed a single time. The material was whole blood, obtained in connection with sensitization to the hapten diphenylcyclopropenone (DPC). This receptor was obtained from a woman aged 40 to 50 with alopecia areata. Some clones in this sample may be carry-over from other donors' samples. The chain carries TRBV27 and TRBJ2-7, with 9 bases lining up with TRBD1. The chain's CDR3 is CASSLTNRGLEQYF. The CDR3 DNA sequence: TGTGCCAGCAGTTTAACCAACAGGGGGCTGGAGCAGTACTTC.